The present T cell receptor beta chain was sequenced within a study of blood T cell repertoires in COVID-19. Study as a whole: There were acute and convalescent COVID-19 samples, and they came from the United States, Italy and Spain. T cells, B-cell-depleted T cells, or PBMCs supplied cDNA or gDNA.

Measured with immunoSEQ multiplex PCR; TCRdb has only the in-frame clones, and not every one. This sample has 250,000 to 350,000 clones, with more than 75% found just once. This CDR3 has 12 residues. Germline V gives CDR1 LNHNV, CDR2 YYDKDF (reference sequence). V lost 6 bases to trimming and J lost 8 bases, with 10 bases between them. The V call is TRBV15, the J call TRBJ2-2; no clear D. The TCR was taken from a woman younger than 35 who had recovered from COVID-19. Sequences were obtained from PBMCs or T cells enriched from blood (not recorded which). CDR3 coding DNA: TGTGCCACCAGGGCTCAAGTTGGGGAGCTGTTTTTT. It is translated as CATRAQVGELFF.